A selection of T cell receptor beta chains follows, all from one sample in a study of blood T cell repertoires in COVID-19. Method: immunoSEQ multiplex PCR; TCRdb's copy keeps in-frame clones and lacks some. The table has fewer than 350,000 clones, around nine tenths seen once; the top ten hold over 10%. Sequenced material: peripheral blood. The receptors come from a woman between 65 and 79 years old with COVID-19, enrolled during active disease. Each CDR3 is given with its conserved first and last residue. The order of the fields is D gene, V gene, clone size, J gene, CDR3 DNA, CDR3 protein. A D gene is named only where the DNA matches it firmly. Expanded clones get a size class; other rows say once, few or many, or leave the size out.

TRBD2	TRBV7-9	.	TRBJ2-7	TGTGCCAGCAGGGTCTCGTCGAGCGGGGGGGCCTTATCTGAGCAGTACTTC	CASRVSSSGGALSEQYF
TRBD1	TRBV29-1	.	TRBJ2-1	TGCAGCGCGGACAGGGCTTACAATGAGCAGTTCTTC	CSADRAYNEQFF
TRBD2	TRBV6-6	.	TRBJ2-1	TGTGCCAGCAGTCCGGGGGGGGAGCAGTTCTTC	CASSPGGEQFF
TRBD1	TRBV28	.	TRBJ2-1	TGTGCCACCCGCCCAGAGGACAGGGTTTTGGATGAGCAGTTCTTC	CATRPEDRVLDEQFF
TRBD1	TRBV28	.	TRBJ2-5	TGTGCCAGCAGTTACCCGACAGGGGGCCTCCAAGAGACCCAGTACTTC	CASSYPTGGLQETQYF
.	TRBV5-1	.	TRBJ1-3	TGCGCCAGCAGCTCGCTTCCAGGGAAGTCAAACACCATATATTTT	CASSSLPGKSNTIYF
.	TRBV30	.	TRBJ2-3	TGTGCCTGGAGTCCCCCTCCGAGCACAGATACGCAGTATTTT	CAWSPPPSTDTQYF
.	TRBV7-8	.	TRBJ1-2	TGTGCCAGCAGCTTAGCGAAGGGGCCAACTTATGGCTACACCTTC	CASSLAKGPTYGYTF
.	TRBV12-5	.	TRBJ2-7	TGTGCTAGTGGTTTGGTACCCTGGGGGGTGGAGCTCTACGAGCAGTACTTC	CASGLVPWGVELYEQYF
TRBD1	TRBV3-1/TRBV3-2	once	TRBJ2-7	TGTGCCAGCAGCCCTCCAGGGGGTTTTAATGGAGAGCAGTACTTC	CASSPPGGFNGEQYF
.	TRBV7-9	.	TRBJ2-7	TGTGCCAGCAGCTTAACAGGGGGGGAGAACGAGCAGTACTTC	CASSLTGGENEQYF
TRBD2	TRBV5-4	.	TRBJ2-3	TGTGCCAGCAGTAACAGCGGGGGGCCCGACACAGATACGCAGTATTTT	CASSNSGGPDTDTQYF
TRBD2	TRBV7-9	.	TRBJ2-5	TGTGCCAGCAGCACCGCGGGGACTAGCGGGGAGACCCAGTACTTC	CASSTAGTSGETQYF
.	TRBV24-1	.	TRBJ1-5	TGTGCCACCAAGGGGCGGCCCCAGCATTTT	CATKGRPQHF
.	TRBV30	many	TRBJ1-2	TGTGCCTGGAGTAGTGGGGGCGCCGGCTATGGCTACACCTTC	CAWSSGGAGYGYTF
.	TRBV6-5	.	TRBJ2-3	TGTGCCAGCGGATCGGACTTCGCCACAGATACGCAGTATTTT	CASGSDFATDTQYF
.	TRBV2	.	TRBJ1-5	TGTGCCAGCAGTGAAGCGGTGCTGCACCCTCGGAATCAGCCCCAGCATTTT	CASSEAVLHPRNQPQHF
.	TRBV9	.	TRBJ2-5	TGTGCCAGCAGCGTAGCCCCCCGAGATGGAGAGACCCAGTACTTC	CASSVAPRDGETQYF
.	TRBV13	.	TRBJ1-1	TGTGCCAGCAGCGTAGAGTCGGACACTGAAGCTTTCTTT	CASSVESDTEAFF
.	TRBV27	.	TRBJ1-4	TGTGCCAGCAGTTCCCGGAGGGGAGACGAAAAACTGTTTTTT	CASSSRRGDEKLFF
TRBD1	TRBV11-2	.	TRBJ2-7	TGTGCCAGCAGTGAGTTGTACAGGGGAACCGGCGAGCAGTACTTC	CASSELYRGTGEQYF
.	TRBV9	.	TRBJ2-5	TGTGCCAGCAGCCCCCGCGGGCTAGACTTCCAAGAGACCCAGTACTTC	CASSPRGLDFQETQYF
.	TRBV27	once	TRBJ2-7	TGTGCCAGCCGCGAGACTAGTCGGGACGAGCAGTACTTC	CASRETSRDEQYF
.	TRBV28	few	TRBJ1-2	TGTGCCAGCAGTCCTCCATACTACACCATCGACAGCGTTTATGGCTACACCTTC	CASSPPYYTIDSVYGYTF